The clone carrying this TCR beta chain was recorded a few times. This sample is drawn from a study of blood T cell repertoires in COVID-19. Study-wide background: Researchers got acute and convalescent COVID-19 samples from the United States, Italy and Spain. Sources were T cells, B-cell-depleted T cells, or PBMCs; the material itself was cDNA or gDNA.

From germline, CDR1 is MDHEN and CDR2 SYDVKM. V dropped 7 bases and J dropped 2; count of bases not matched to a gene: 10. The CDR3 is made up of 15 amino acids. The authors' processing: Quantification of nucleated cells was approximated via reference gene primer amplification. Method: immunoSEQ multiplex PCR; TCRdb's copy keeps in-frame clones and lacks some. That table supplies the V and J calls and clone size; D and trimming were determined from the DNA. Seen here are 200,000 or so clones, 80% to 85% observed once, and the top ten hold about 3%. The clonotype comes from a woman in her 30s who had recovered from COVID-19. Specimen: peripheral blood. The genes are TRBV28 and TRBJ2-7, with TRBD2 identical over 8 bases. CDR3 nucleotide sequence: TGTGCCAGCACCCCATTTAGCGGGACGCCCTACGAGCAGTACTTC. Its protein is CASTPFSGTPYEQYF.